The 32 T cell receptor beta chains given below trace back to one sample, sequenced in a study of PD-L1 blockade in urothelial cancer. The assay was immunoSEQ multiplex PCR, and TCRdb's table has in-frame clones only and misses some. This repertoire shows approximately 100,000 clones, about 91% found once; its top ten account for about 0.91%. The input for sequencing was PBMCs, taken around atezolizumab (anti-PD-L1) treatment. Receptor source: a woman older than 75 with urothelial cancer.

This clone showed up just once. V and J are TRBV2 and TRBJ2-7; the match to TRBD2 covers 7 bases. The germline V gene has CDR1 SNHLY and CDR2 FYNNEI. J was trimmed by 2 bases and V by 6 bases; bases with no gene match: 13. The CDR3 has 16 residues. CDR3 amino acids: CASRGTGRGEAYEQYF. Here the CDR3 DNA reads TGTGCCAGCAGGGGGACGGGGAGGGGAGAGGCCTACGAGCAGTACTTC.

The V and J genes are TRBV5-1 and TRBJ2-1; 9 bases match TRBD1. The J segment lost 7 bases and the V segment lost 3 bases, leaving 11 bases of the junction unmatched. Germline loops: CDR1 SGHRS, CDR2 YFSETQ. The CDR3 contains 16 residues. The CDR3 DNA sequence: TGCGCCAGCAGCTCACCGGGAAAGACAGGGGGTAATGAGCAGTTCTTC. Its protein product is CASSSPGKTGGNEQFF.

This chain joins TRBV27 and TRBJ1-2; 9 positions match TRBD1. Germline V gene lookup returns CDR1 MNHEY and CDR2 SMNVEV (reference sequence). This CDR3 has 15 amino acids. Trimming at V came to 3 bases and at J to 3 bases, leaving 5 bases not matched to a gene. The DNA of the CDR3 is TGTGCCAGCAGTTTCGGGACAGGGAAAGACTATGGCTACACCTTC. This encodes CASSFGTGKDYGYTF.

In nucleotides, the CDR3 is TGTGCCAGTAGCACAGGGCTTGGCGAGCAGTACTTC. Residues: CASSTGLGEQYF. V usage is TRBV19 and J usage is TRBJ2-7; possibly TRBD1 for D (6 bases). The CDR3 consists of 12 residues. Trimming pared 6 bases from V and 6 bases from J, leaving 12 bases between. CDR1 LNHDA and CDR2 SQIVND come from the germline V gene (reference sequence).

The chain couples TRBV6-1 to TRBJ1-1; D is uncertain. Germline CDR1 is MNHNS and CDR2 is SASEGT. CDR3 length: 13 amino acids. The V gene lost 6 bases and the J gene lost 1 base, with 9 bases spanning the gap. The CDR3 is CASSQVPNTEAFF. The CDR3 nucleotides read TGTGCCAGCAGCCAGGTGCCGAACACTGAAGCTTTCTTT.

The sample holds a few counts of this clone. The V gene is TRBV4-1, the J gene TRBJ1-4; no firm D call. Trimming removed 5 bases from V and 12 bases from J, with 10 bases in between. In germline, CDR1 is MGHRA, CDR2 YSYEKL. This CDR3 region has 11 residues. The CDR3 reads CASSSHLELFF. As DNA, the CDR3 is TGCGCCAGCAGCTCTCACTTGGAACTGTTTTTT.

The chain carries TRBV9 and TRBJ2-5; maybe TRBD1 (7 bases). There are 14 residues in the CDR3. V lost 2 bases and J 5 bases, leaving 13 bases between the germline ends. In germline, CDR1 is SGDLS, CDR2 YYNGEE. CDR3 coding DNA: TGTGCCAGCAGCGTGAGGACAGGAGGGGAGACCCAGTACTTC. It codes for CASSVRTGGETQYF.

The V call is TRBV18, the J call TRBJ2-3; 14 nucleotides match TRBD2. The CDR3 consists of 19 residues. Looked up from germline, CDR1 is KGHSH and CDR2 is LQKENI. Losses at the gene ends were 3 bases for V and 6 bases for J; bases not matched to a gene: 14. In DNA, the CDR3 is TGTGCCAGCTCACCGAGACTAGCGGGAGGGCGTATGCCTCGCGATACGCAGTATTTT. It encodes CASSPRLAGGRMPRDTQYF.

The chain joins TRBV9 to TRBJ1-3; D is possibly TRBD1 (6 bases). V was cut by 2 bases and J by 0 bases, with 12 bases left in between. CDR1 and CDR2 from the germline V gene are SGDLS and YYNGEE. This CDR3 spans 16 amino acids. The DNA of the CDR3 is TGTGCCAGCAGCGTGAGGGACATCTTCTCTGGAAACACCATATATTTT. Translating gives CASSVRDIFSGNTIYF.

V usage is TRBV7-6 and J usage is TRBJ1-2; 9 bases match TRBD1. The length of the CDR3 is 12 residues. The germline CDR1 and CDR2 sequences are SGHVS and FNYEAQ. Germline trimming cut 5 bases from V and 8 bases from J; bases unmatched to any gene: 3. The CDR3 coding sequence is TGTGCCAGCAGCACAGGGGGCGGGGGCTACACCTTC. Amino acids: CASSTGGGGYTF.

The chain uses TRBV27 and TRBJ1-5; D is unclear. Trimming removed 0 bases at V and 0 bases at J, with 6 bases between. The germline V gene has CDR1 MNHEY and CDR2 SMNVEV (reference sequence). This CDR3 has 15 residues. CDR3 loop: CASSLSWLSNQPQHF. CDR3 nucleotides: TGTGCCAGCAGTTTATCATGGCTTAGCAATCAGCCCCAGCATTTT.

The rearrangement links TRBV11-2 to TRBJ2-7, with a tentative D call TRBD1 (6 bases). The V gene lost 1 base and the J gene lost 1 base, with 14 bases spanning the gap. Germline V gene lookup returns CDR1 SGHAT and CDR2 FQNNGV. The CDR3 runs 16 residues. The chain's CDR3 is CASSLGVAGASYEQYF. CDR3 in DNA: TGTGCCAGCAGCTTAGGGGTGGCAGGGGCATCCTACGAGCAGTACTTC.

Concerning this clone itself: Relative to the germline gene, one junction end is altered; a read error may explain this. The rearrangement uses TRBV28 and TRBJ1-4; D ambiguous. The CDR3 extends over 13 amino acids. Germline CDR1 is MDHEN and CDR2 is SYDVKM. The CDR3 reads CAASAVHNQKLFF. The DNA for the CDR3 is TGTGCCGCCAGCGCGGTCCATAATCAAAAACTGTTTTTT.

This chain joins TRBV5-1 and TRBJ2-2, with 9 positions matching TRBD2. The trim removed 4 bases at V and 0 bases at J, leaving 4 bases unmatched. This CDR3 is 16 amino acids long. Germline V gene lookup returns CDR1 SGHRS and CDR2 YFSETQ. CDR3 nucleotides: TGCGCCAGCAGCCTTTGGACTAGCGCGAACACCGGGGAGCTGTTTTTT. This translates into CASSLWTSANTGELFF.

The gene calls are TRBV5-4 and TRBJ2-5, with D possibly being TRBD1 (7 bases). V was clipped by 4 bases and J by 4 bases, with 14 bases between them. Germline V gene sequence: CDR1 SGHNT, CDR2 YYREEE (reference sequence). CDR3 length: 14 residues. The CDR3: CASSLPGGLETQYF. DNA for the CDR3: TGTGCCAGCAGCCTCCCAGGGGGGTTAGAGACCCAGTACTTC.

The chain joins TRBV14 to TRBJ2-3, with D unclear. Germline assignment: CDR1 SGHDN and CDR2 FVKESK. The CDR3 extends over 17 amino acids. V lost 0 bases, J lost 0 bases, and 13 bases lay in between. The CDR3 is CASSQDEVLRSTDTQYF. CDR3 DNA sequence: TGTGCCAGCAGCCAAGATGAAGTGCTCCGGAGCACAGATACGCAGTATTTT.

V and J are TRBV2 and TRBJ2-7; D is uncertain. Germline CDR1 SNHLY, CDR2 FYNNEI. V was trimmed by 5 bases and J by 7 bases, leaving 9 bases between them. The CDR3 length is 11 residues. The chain's CDR3 is CASSYFGEQYF. Written as DNA, the CDR3 is TGTGCCAGCAGTTACTTCGGGGAGCAGTACTTC.

V usage is TRBV19 and J usage is TRBJ2-7; 9 bases line up with TRBD1. CDR3 length: 15 amino acids. The germline V gene has CDR1 LNHDA and CDR2 SQIVND (reference sequence). V trimming: 1 base; J trimming: 3 bases; junction bases outside the gene matches: 4. The CDR3 loop is CASSIAGTGSYEQYF. The CDR3 DNA is TGTGCCAGTAGTATAGCTGGGACAGGGAGCTACGAGCAGTACTTC. Using reference TRBV19 and TRBJ2-7 for the parts outside the CDR3, the full variable domain is DGGITQSPKYLFRKEGQNVTLSCEQNLNHDAMYWYRQDPGQGLRLIYYSQIVNDFQKGDIAEGYSVSREKKESFPLTVTSAQKNPTAFYLCASSIAGTGSYEQYFGPGTRLTVT.

The J gene is TRBJ2-3, the V gene TRBV19; 8 bases are a match to TRBD1. V was pared by 6 bases and J by 0 bases, with 5 bases of the junction left unmatched. CDR3 length: 15 residues. Germline CDR1 is LNHDA and CDR2 is SQIVND (reference sequence). In DNA form, the CDR3 reads TGTGCCAGTAGCAGGACAGGGCCCAGCACAGATACGCAGTATTTT. This encodes CASSRTGPSTDTQYF.

The V call is TRBV25-1, the J call TRBJ2-1, with 10 positions matching TRBD2. The germline gives CDR1 MGHDK, CDR2 SYGVNS. This CDR3 is 18 amino acids long. V dropped 3 bases and J dropped 0; count of bases not matched to a gene: 8. The CDR3 loop is CASSEYSGRSGSYNEQFF. The CDR3 region has the DNA TGTGCCAGCAGTGAGTATAGCGGGAGGTCCGGCTCCTACAATGAGCAGTTCTTC. Drawing the rest from reference TRBV25-1 and TRBJ2-1, the complete variable domain is EADIYQTPRYLVIGTGKKITLECSQTMGHDKMYWYQQDPGMELHLIHYSYGVNSTEKGDLSSESTVSRIRTEHFPLTLESARPSHTSQYLCASSEYSGRSGSYNEQFFGPGTRLTVL.

The V gene is TRBV10-3, the J gene TRBJ1-1, with a possible D match to TRBD1 (6 bases). Germline assignment: CDR1 ENHRY and CDR2 SYGVKD. The CDR3 extends over 14 amino acids. Trimming took off 2 bases at V and 1 base at J, with 8 bases between the two ends. The CDR3 sequence is CAISEGQQNTEAFF. Written as DNA, the CDR3 is TGTGCCATCAGTGAGGGACAGCAGAACACTGAAGCTTTCTTT.

This chain connects TRBV19 to TRBJ1-2; maybe TRBD1 (5 bases). CDR1 is LNHDA, CDR2 SQIVND, per germline (reference sequence). Trimming removed 4 bases from V and 3 bases from J, with 15 bases in between. The CDR3 is 15 amino acids. The CDR3 reads CASSSTGRGDYGYTF. The CDR3 coding sequence is TGTGCCAGTAGTAGTACTGGACGGGGGGACTATGGCTACACCTTC.

V gene TRBV5-1 combines with J gene TRBJ2-7; weak D call: TRBD2 (5 bases). Trimming took off 4 bases at V and 3 bases at J, with 11 bases between the two ends. CDR1 and CDR2 (germline): SGHRS, YFSETQ. This CDR3 has 13 residues. Here the CDR3 reads CASSLGRDYEQYF. For the CDR3, the DNA is TGCGCCAGCAGCCTCGGACGGGACTACGAGCAGTACTTC.

This clone has just one count. The V and J genes are TRBV11-2 and TRBJ1-1; D is uncertain. Per the germline V gene, CDR1 is SGHAT and CDR2 is FQNNGV. This CDR3 is 13 amino acids long. V was trimmed by 3 bases and J by 6 bases, leaving 11 bases between them. The CDR3 spells CASSLAGGSEAFF. The CDR3 nucleotides read TGTGCCAGCAGCTTGGCCGGCGGGTCTGAAGCTTTCTTT.

This clone showed up just a few times. The rearrangement joins TRBV30 to TRBJ2-2; D may be TRBD2 (5 bases). V lost 1 base and J lost 6, with 12 bases in between. The CDR3 has 14 amino acids. Germline-derived CDR1 and CDR2 are GTSNPN and SVGIG (reference sequence). This CDR3 reads CAWSARDWSGELFF. CDR3 coding DNA: TGTGCCTGGAGTGCGAGGGATTGGTCCGGGGAGCTGTTTTTT.

V is TRBV6-6 and J is TRBJ1-1, with 11 bases matching TRBD1. Germline V gene sequence: CDR1 MNHNY, CDR2 SVGAGI (reference sequence). The CDR3 length is 16 residues. V was clipped by 4 bases and J by 1 base; unmatched bases: 5. The CDR3 spells CASSFGQGASNTEAFF. The CDR3 DNA is TGTGCCAGCAGTTTTGGACAGGGGGCATCGAACACTGAAGCTTTCTTT.

The genes are TRBV5-6 and TRBJ2-3; TRBD2 matches at 8 bases. This CDR3 is 16 amino acids long. Germline CDR1 is SGHDT and CDR2 is YYEEEE. V dropped 1 base and J dropped 1; count of bases not matched to a gene: 5. This CDR3 reads CASSLMAGGRTDTQYF. In DNA form, the CDR3 reads TGTGCCAGCAGCTTGATGGCGGGAGGACGCACAGATACGCAGTATTTT.

The V call is TRBV30, the J call TRBJ1-5, with 7 bases fitting TRBD1. Germline CDR1 reads GTSNPN; CDR2 reads SVGIG (reference sequence). CDR3 size: 16 residues. V was pared by 2 bases and J by 2 bases, with 9 bases of the junction left unmatched. CDR3 in amino acids: CAWSPGGDRGNQPQHF. DNA for the CDR3: TGTGCCTGGAGTCCCGGCGGGGACAGAGGCAATCAGCCCCAGCATTTT.

This sequence joins TRBV5-4 and TRBJ2-2, with D possibly being TRBD2 (5 bases). V lost 2 bases to trimming and J lost 6 bases, with 17 bases between them. Germline loops: CDR1 SGHNT, CDR2 YYREEE (reference sequence). The CDR3 is 16 amino acids. CDR3 sequence (DNA): TGTGCCAGCAGCTTTGGAGGAAATAGGCATGCCGGGGAGCTGTTTTTT. Protein sequence: CASSFGGNRHAGELFF.

This chain links TRBV7-2 with TRBJ1-1, with 8 bases identical to TRBD1. CDR1 is SGHTA, CDR2 FQGNSA, per germline. The junction had 4 bases not matched to a gene; V was cut back by 6 bases and J by 4 bases. The CDR3 contains 13 residues. CDR3 region: CASRQTGGTEAFF. As DNA, the CDR3 is TGTGCCAGCAGACAAACAGGGGGCACTGAAGCTTTCTTT. Full variable domain (outside the CDR3, taken from reference TRBV7-2 and TRBJ1-1): GAGVSQSPSNKVTEKGKDVELRCDPISGHTALYWYRQSLGQGLEFLIYFQGNSAPDKSGLPSDRFSAERTGGSVSTLTIQRTQQEDSAVYLCASRQTGGTEAFFGQGTRLTVV.

This clone was picked up one time. V is TRBV7-7 and J is TRBJ2-1; a possible D gene is TRBD2 (6 bases). The CDR3 sequence is 13 residues long. V was trimmed by 5 bases and J by 8 bases, leaving 13 bases between them. CDR1 SSHAT and CDR2 FNYEAQ come from the germline V gene (reference sequence). CDR3 sequence (DNA): TGTGCCAGCAGCGTTCTGACGGGGGATGAGCAGTTCTTC. This encodes CASSVLTGDEQFF.

The V gene is TRBV27, the J gene TRBJ1-1, with D maybe TRBD1 (6 bases). This CDR3 has 15 amino acids. Germline-derived CDR1 and CDR2 are MNHEY and SMNVEV (reference sequence). V gave up 4 bases and J gave up 0 bases, with 12 bases separating them. The DNA for the CDR3 is TGTGCCAGCAGTTCGACAGGAGTATTGAACACTGAAGCTTTCTTT. Encoded protein: CASSSTGVLNTEAFF.